This T cell receptor beta chain comes out of a study of blood T cell repertoires in COVID-19. Turning to the study itself: T cells, B-cell-depleted T cells, or PBMCs provided the cDNA or gDNA that served as material.

The CDR3 has 12 residues. Trimming took off 7 bases at V and 10 bases at J, with 14 bases between the two ends. Germline V gives CDR1 SGHTA, CDR2 FQGNSA. This clone was recorded only once. Participants, about 18 to 100 years old, spanned 24 US areas. Cohorts were determined from participant-reported clinical history. Methods used by the authors: Estimates of nucleated cell counts were drawn from the amplification of reference gene primers. Method: immunoSEQ multiplex PCR; TCRdb's copy keeps in-frame clones and lacks some. V and J calls plus clone size are reproduced from that table; the DNA served to infer D and trimming. There are 300,000 to 350,000 clones in the sample; 90% occur only once, and about 4.5% lies in the top ten.

The sequencing sample was made of PBMCs or T cells enriched from blood (not recorded which). The chain employs TRBV7-2 and TRBJ2-1; D is unresolved. This receptor was identified in a woman aged 18-30 years with acute COVID-19. The CDR3 loop reads CASTMAQAEQFF. The CDR3 DNA reads TGTGCCAGCACCATGGCCCAGGCAGAGCAGTTCTTC.